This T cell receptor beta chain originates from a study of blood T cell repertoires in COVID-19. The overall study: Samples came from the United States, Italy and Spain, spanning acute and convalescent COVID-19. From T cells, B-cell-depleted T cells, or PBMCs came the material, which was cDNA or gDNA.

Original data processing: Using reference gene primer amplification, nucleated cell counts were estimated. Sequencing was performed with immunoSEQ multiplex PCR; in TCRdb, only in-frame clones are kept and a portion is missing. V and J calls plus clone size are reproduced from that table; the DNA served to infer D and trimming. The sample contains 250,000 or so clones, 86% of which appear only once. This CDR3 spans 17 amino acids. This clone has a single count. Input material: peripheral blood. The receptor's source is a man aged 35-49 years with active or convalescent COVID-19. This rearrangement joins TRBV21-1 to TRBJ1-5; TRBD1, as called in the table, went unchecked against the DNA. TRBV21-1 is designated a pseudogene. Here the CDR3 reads CASSTDWTGHSNQPQHF. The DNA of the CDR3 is TGTGCCAGCAGCACCGATTGGACAGGACATAGCAATCAGCCCCAGCATTTT.